These 25 T cell receptor delta chains were all obtained from the same sample, sequenced in a study of gammadelta T cells in human blood. TCRdb used CATT to re-call clones from the RT-PCR reads. The table records 850 to 1,000 delta-chain clones, 40% to 50% of them present only once. The sample comprised non-Vgamma9Vdelta2 gamma-delta T cells from infant blood. The receptor set was obtained from a human donor.

Turning to this clone: Possible read error: a much larger clone is one base away. The sample carries other DNA sequences with the same CDR3. V usage is TRDV1 and J usage is TRDJ1; TRDD3 aligns across 13 bases. The V segment lost 1 base and the J segment 7 bases; nucleotides outside the gene matches: 30. The CDR3 consists of 24 residues. Germline CDR1 and CDR2: TSWWSYY and QGS. The DNA of the CDR3 is TGTGCTCTTGGGGAACCACGCATTCCCCTGGTGTTTACTGGGGGATACGCGGAGGGGACTAAACTCATCTTT. The encoded protein is CALGEPRIPLVFTGGYAEGTKLIF.

Worth noting for this clone: A far larger clone is only one base removed, so a read error is likely. Other DNA sequences from this sample encode an identical CDR3 as well. The rearrangement links TRDV1 to TRDJ1, with 12 bases fitting TRDD3. The CDR3 covers 20 residues. The germline gives CDR1 TSWWSYY, CDR2 QGS. V gave up 2 bases and J gave up 5 bases; unmatched junction bases: 18. The CDR3 loop reads CALGEWAILQLGDTTDKLIF. CDR3 in DNA: TGTGCTCTTGGGGAATGGGCCATCCTACAACTGGGGGATACAACAGATAAACTCATCTTT.

This clone is deemed medium-sized. V usage is TRDV1 and J usage is TRDJ2; D is unresolved. The CDR3 is 19 residues long. Trimming shortened V by 2 bases and J by 0 bases, and 19 bases separated the two germline ends. Germline CDR1 reads TSWWSYY; CDR2 reads QGS. The CDR3 sequence: CALGEIRSRYCSLTAQLFF. The CDR3 region has the DNA TGTGCTCTTGGGGAAATCAGGAGCCGGTACTGTTCTTTGACAGCACAACTCTTCTTT.

As for this clone: This probably arose from a read error, given a far larger clone one base away. V and J are TRDV2 and TRDJ3; possible D gene TRDD3, 6 bases. This CDR3 comprises 23 residues. The ends were cut back, 0 bases at V and 2 bases at J, with 28 bases in the middle. Germline V lookup: CDR1 GEAIGNYY, CDR2 EKD. The CDR3 here is CACDTGRSYWDYYSTWDTRQMFF. For the CDR3, the DNA is TGTGCCTGTGACACCGGCCGCTCATACTGGGATTATTATAGCACCTGGGACACCCGACAGATGTTTTTC.

This clone was observed a handful of times. At the DNA level, this CDR3 is encoded by other sequences in the same sample as well. This sequence joins TRDV1 and TRDJ1; 11 bases agree with TRDD3. The trim removed 2 bases at V and 5 bases at J, leaving 22 bases unmatched. The germline V gene encodes CDR1 TSWWSYY and CDR2 QGS. The CDR3 contains 21 residues. The CDR3 DNA reads as TGTGCTCTTGGGGAAAGTAAACTTCCTTCGTACTGGGGGATAAAAATTGATAAACTCATCTTT. Translated: CALGESKLPSYWGIKIDKLIF.

Worth noting for this clone: This may arise from a read error, as a much more abundant clone is one base away. Other nucleotide sequences in the sample specify the same CDR3. This sequence joins TRDV1 and TRDJ1; D may match TRDD1 or TRDD3 (5 bases each). The CDR3 runs to 19 residues. Per the germline V gene, CDR1 is TSWWSYY and CDR2 is QGS. CDR3 region: CALGEILNRAGSTGDKLIF. The DNA of the CDR3 is TGTGCTCTCGGGGAAATCCTTAACAGGGCGGGATCTACGGGCGATAAACTCATCTTT.

By sample share, this clone is large. The same CDR3 also results from other DNA sequences found in this sample. The chain recombines TRDV1 with TRDJ1, with 7 bases matching TRDD3. Germline assignment: CDR1 TSWWSYY and CDR2 QGS. V gave up 0 bases and J gave up 0 bases; unmatched junction bases: 16. CDR3 size: 20 residues. In DNA, the CDR3 is TGTGCTCTTGGGGAACTAGACCATGGCTGGGGGCTAGCCTACACCGATAAACTCATCTTT. Translated, it gives CALGELDHGWGLAYTDKLIF.

This clone was counted once. The chain employs TRDV1 and TRDJ1; D is possibly TRDD3 (7 bases). The V gene's germline CDR1 is TSWWSYY and CDR2 QGS. V was clipped by 0 bases and J by 0 bases, with 35 bases between them. This CDR3 has 24 amino acids. As DNA, the CDR3 is TGTGCTCTTGGGGAACTAAAGAGACCTCCTACGAAGCCTCCTGGGGGTTTGTACACCGATAAACTCATCTTT. Its protein is CALGELKRPPTKPPGGLYTDKLIF.

As concerns this clone: Other DNA sequences in the same sample also yield this CDR3. The V and J genes are TRDV1 and TRDJ1; 11 bases map to TRDD3. This CDR3 has 21 residues. In germline, CDR1 is TSWWSYY, CDR2 QGS. V shed 4 bases and J 5 bases; nucleotides not matched to a gene: 24. The DNA of the CDR3 is TGTGCTCTTGGGGCCGATCCCTTCCTATGCCCTCTGGGGGATACATCTGATAAACTCATCTTT. This encodes CALGADPFLCPLGDTSDKLIF.

In its sample, this clone is large. Other DNA sequences within the sample encode an identical CDR3. This chain connects TRDV1 to TRDJ1; 12 bases are a match to TRDD3. V lost 5 bases, J lost 0 bases, and 13 bases stayed unmatched. Germline V gene lookup returns CDR1 TSWWSYY and CDR2 QGS. The CDR3 has 19 amino acids. The CDR3 protein is CALGSWPHWGIQYTDKLIF. The CDR3 DNA reads as TGTGCTCTTGGGTCCTGGCCCCACTGGGGGATACAGTACACCGATAAACTCATCTTT.

To note about this clone: This is likely an artifact of a read error, given a far larger clone one base away. The V gene is TRDV1, the J gene TRDJ1; 9 bases map to TRDD2. There are 21 residues in the CDR3. Germline V lookup: CDR1 TSWWSYY, CDR2 QGS. J was trimmed by 3 bases and V by 0 bases; bases with no gene match: 20. In nucleotides, the CDR3 is TGTGCTCTTGGGGAACTATCAGCCTTCCTACCGTACTGGGCCTATGCCGATAAACTCATCTTT. It encodes CALGELSAFLPYWAYADKLIF.

Details on this clone: With only one base between it and a far larger clone, this is likely a read error. Within the sample, other DNA sequences also encode this same CDR3. The chain has TRDV1 and TRDJ2; no reliable D call. V lost 1 base and J lost 2, with 26 bases in between. CDR3 size: 21 residues. Germline CDR1 and CDR2: TSWWSYY and QGS. CDR3 DNA: TGTGCTCTTGGGGAACAGGCGTTAGCCGGGAACTCAAGCCGATTGACAGCACAACTCTTCTTT. Its translation is CALGEQALAGNSSRLTAQLFF.

Turning to this clone: A far larger clone is one nucleotide away, so this likely arose from a read error. Within the sample, other DNA sequences also encode this same CDR3. The gene calls are TRDV3 and TRDJ1; a weak D match, TRDD2 (5 bases). The CDR3 runs to 11 residues. Per germline, CDR1 TVYSNPD and CDR2 GDNSRS (reference sequence). CDR3 region: CAFPTADKLIF. The CDR3, as DNA: TGTGCCTTCCCTACAGCCGATAAGCTCATCTTT. The entire variable domain, with the rest obtained from reference TRDV3 and TRDJ1, is as follows: CDKVTQSSPDQTVASGSEVVLLCTYDTVYSNPDLFWYRIRPDYSFQFVFYGDNSRSEGADFTQGRFSVKHILTQKAFHLVISPVRTEDSATYYCAFPTADKLIFGKGTRVTVEP.

This clone is categorized as medium-sized. This sample includes further DNA sequences coding for the same CDR3. This chain connects TRDV3 to TRDJ1; D is unresolved. Looked up from germline, CDR1 is TVYSNPD and CDR2 is GDNSRS (reference sequence). V was cut by 1 base and J by 0 bases, with 18 bases left in between. The CDR3 runs to 16 residues. CDR3 in amino acids: CAFNEPAGVYTDKLIF. CDR3 DNA: TGTGCCTTTAATGAACCGGCGGGCGTGTACACCGATAAACTCATCTTT.

On this clone itself: A much larger clone is a single base away; this may be a read error. J is TRDJ3 and V is TRDV1, with D perhaps being TRDD2 or TRDD3 (6 bases each). This CDR3 has 23 amino acids. In germline, CDR1 is TSWWSYY, CDR2 QGS. CDR3 sequence (DNA): TGTGCTCTTGGGGAACTAGGCTTATCCTACGGGGGACCCCGGTCCTGGGACAACCGACAGATGTTTTTC. It is translated as CALGELGLSYGGPRSWDNRQMFF.

This clone was seen only a few times. This sequence may be a read error, since a much larger clone differs from it by one base. Other DNA variants within this sample encode the same CDR3. This chain links TRDV1 with TRDJ1; TRDD2 aligns across 8 bases. This CDR3 is built from 20 residues. In germline, CDR1 is TSWWSYY, CDR2 QGS. The CDR3 DNA sequence: TGTGCTCTTGGGGATGCCCCTTCCTATTGGATACTCCCTCACACTGATAAACTCATCTTT. Protein product: CALGDAPSYWILPHTDKLIF.

V gene TRDV1 combines with J gene TRDJ3; 10 bases fit TRDD3. The CDR3 contains 21 residues. Looked up from germline, CDR1 is TSWWSYY and CDR2 is QGS. The V segment lost 4 bases and the J segment 0 bases; nucleotides outside the gene matches: 12. This CDR3 reads CALGGTFGGYFSSWDTRQMFF. Here the CDR3 DNA reads TGTGCTCTTGGGGGAACGTTTGGGGGATACTTTAGCTCCTGGGACACCCGACAGATGTTTTTC.

Sample share makes this clone medium-sized (0.01 to 0.1%). With a much larger clone just one base away, this may be a read error. This sample also contains other DNA sequences that code for the same CDR3. The chain is built from TRDV3 and TRDJ1; TRDD3 matches at 9 bases. CDR1 is TVYSNPD and CDR2 is GDNSRS in the germline V gene (reference sequence). The CDR3 sequence is 20 residues long. CDR3 loop: CATSYDHLYWGYGYTDKLIF. In DNA form, the CDR3 reads TGTGCCACCTCGTACGACCATTTGTACTGGGGATACGGGTACACTGATAAACTCATCTTT.

About this clone itself: This may stem from a read error, because a much larger clone lies one nucleotide away. Other DNA sequences in this sample translate to the same CDR3. The chain couples TRDV2 to TRDJ3; D is possibly TRDD2 (6 bases). Germline values: CDR1 GEAIGNYY, CDR2 EKD. This CDR3 spans 17 amino acids. The CDR3, as DNA: TGTGCCTGTGATCCTACTGTCAGCTCCTGGGACACTCGACAGATGTTTTTC. This translates into CACDPTVSSWDTRQMFF.

This clone was counted a few times. A much larger clone lies a single base off, so this may be a read error. This sample includes further DNA sequences coding for the same CDR3. The genes are TRDV1 and TRDJ1; perhaps TRDD3 as D (7 bases). CDR1 and CDR2 from the germline V gene are TSWWSYY and QGS. The CDR3 sequence is 26 residues long. The CDR3 coding sequence is TGTGCTCTTGGGGAAGGTTTACGCGACGAACGACTTTTTCGCTGGGGGCCACCGAAATACACAGATAAACTCATCTTT. Translation: CALGEGLRDERLFRWGPPKYTDKLIF.

To note about this clone: This could be a read error, since a much larger clone is one nucleotide away. This sample includes further DNA sequences coding for the same CDR3. V is TRDV1 and J is TRDJ1; D may be TRDD3 (6 bases). The CDR3 loop spans 18 amino acids. The V gene's germline CDR1 is TSWWSYY and CDR2 QGS. Trimming removed 3 bases from V and 5 bases from J, with 25 bases in between. CDR3: CALGDLGVIERTGDKLIF. DNA for the CDR3: TGTGCTCTTGGGGACTTGGGGGTCATAGAGAGGACCGGTGATAAACTCATCTTT.

In the case of this clone: Given a much more abundant clone one base away, this may be a read error. Other nucleotide sequences in the sample specify the same CDR3. The chain employs TRDV1 and TRDJ1, with 11 bases aligning to TRDD3. Per the germline V gene, CDR1 is TSWWSYY and CDR2 is QGS. The CDR3 has 21 residues. V lost 0 bases to trimming and J lost 5 bases; unmatched junction nucleotides: 20. CDR3 in amino acids: CALGELNFPPIGGYATDKLIF. In nucleotides, the CDR3 is TGTGCTCTTGGGGAACTCAACTTCCCTCCAATTGGGGGATACGCAACTGATAAACTCATCTTT.

In its sample, this clone was seen once. Only one base separates this from a far larger clonotype, so it likely reflects a read error. This rearrangement joins TRDV1 to TRDJ1, with 7 nucleotides matching TRDD3. Germline CDR1 is TSWWSYY and CDR2 is QGS. After removal of 0 bases from V and 0 bases from J, the junction contained 16 bases not matched to a gene. The CDR3 is 20 residues long. The chain's CDR3 is CALGELRLGERDVYTDKLIF. The CDR3 DNA follows: TGTGCTCTTGGGGAACTACGCTTGGGGGAGAGGGACGTGTACACCGATAAACTCATCTTT.

This clone rates as large (0.1 to 1%). The same CDR3 also results from other DNA sequences found in this sample. This chain connects TRDV1 to TRDJ1, with TRDD2 as a possible D gene (7 bases). Trimming removed 2 bases at V and 0 bases at J, with 31 bases between. Germline V lookup: CDR1 TSWWSYY, CDR2 QGS. The CDR3 is 22 amino acids. Here the CDR3 reads CALGEYLPLGSYGTGYTDKLIF. In DNA, the CDR3 is TGTGCTCTTGGGGAATATCTTCCCCTTGGTTCCTACGGTACTGGGTACACCGATAAACTCATCTTT.

As for this clone: A read error is likely here: a far larger clone is one base away. The chain couples TRDV1 to TRDJ2; D may be TRDD2 (5 bases). The CDR3 has 28 amino acids. Looked up from germline, CDR1 is TSWWSYY and CDR2 is QGS. Trimming left V 6 bases short and J 0 bases short, with 50 bases between. This chain's CDR3 is CALGVPLLVLKVFCNDACGSALTAQLFF. The DNA for the CDR3 is TGTGCTCTTGGAGTTCCTCTGTTAGTACTTAAGGTTTTTTGTAATGATGCCTGTGGTAGTGCTTTGACAGCACAACTCTTCTTT.